This TCR beta chain is drawn from a study of molecular identifiers for immune sequencing clone quantification. This clonotype was recorded at least ten times. Its antigen is not known. Libraries for naive CD8 T cells, which were made from around 20,000 to 1,000,000 sorted cells, drew on 10%, 30% or 50% of the RNA. TCRdb analysed the PCR reads with MiXCR anew, one entry per CDR3 protein. The sample contains about 500,000 distinct CDR3 sequences, about a fifth of which appear only once. This CDR3 spans 15 amino acids. The ends were cut back, 0 bases at V and 5 bases at J, with 15 bases in the middle. Per the germline V gene, CDR1 is GTSNPN and CDR2 is SVGIG (reference sequence). Study-wide results and caveats: Spiked Jurkat TCR RNA equal to one cell could reportedly be picked out among 900,000 to 1,000,000 naive cells.

The source material was naive CD8+ T cells from blood, with Jurkat cell RNA spiked in. The subset here: FACS-sorted CD8+CD4-CCR7+CD45RA+ naive T cells. The origin of this receptor is a human donor in good health. Some libraries in this study had Jurkat cell RNA spiked in. The chain carries TRBV30 and TRBJ2-3, with D perhaps TRBD2 (6 bases). CDR3 sequence (DNA): TGTGCCTGGAGTGTAGGGCAGGGACTTCGAGATACGCAGTATTTT. This encodes CAWSVGQGLRDTQYF.